This TCR beta chain was sequenced during a study of molecular identifiers for immune sequencing clone quantification. A single record per CDR3 protein comes from TCRdb applying MiXCR to the PCR reads. The sample consists of 460,000 or so distinct CDR3 sequences, around a fifth of them appearing once. CDR3 length: 15 residues. Germline V gene data show CDR1 as MNHEY and CDR2 as SVGAGI. V was cut by 0 bases and J by 4 bases, with 12 bases left in between. Between roughly 18,000 and 1,100,000 sorted cells, with 10%, 30% or 50% RNA, yielded naive CD8 libraries. In this sample, this clonotype turned up many times.

This chain links TRBV6-5 with TRBJ2-5; D may be TRBD2 (5 bases). The sample was naive CD8+ T cells from blood, with Jurkat cell RNA spiked in. Regarding subset: FACS-sorted CD8+CD4-CCR7+CD45RA+ naive T cells. This TCR was sampled from a human donor in good health. Some libraries in this study had Jurkat cell RNA spiked in. Here the CDR3 reads CASSYSASLGETQYF. In DNA form, the CDR3 reads TGTGCCAGCAGTTACTCGGCTAGCTTAGGAGAGACCCAGTACTTC.